Many counts were recorded for the clone carrying this TCR beta chain. What it binds is not known. This CDR3 has 15 amino acids. Germline V gives CDR1 MNHNY, CDR2 SVGAGI (reference sequence). V was cut by 3 bases and J by 2 bases, with 10 bases left in between. The 5'RACE template-switching step produced TCR cDNA and added a universal primer site and UMIs. TCRdb ran MiXCR on the 5' RACE reads and lists one entry per CDR3 protein. The table records some 350,000 distinct CDR3 sequences, 3% to 4.5% of them present only once. The data stem from a study of T cells after yellow fever vaccination. General study points: The booster saw the reappearance of most primary-vaccination clones (about 95% CD4, about 90% CD8). A small share of clonotypes appeared in both CD4 and CD8 compartments. It was the secondary response that reached its peak faster, day 5 versus 15, but it was weaker.

This TCR derives from a young man who received the YFV17D yellow fever vaccine. Source: PBMCs, taken 5 days after the yellow fever booster vaccination. This chain uses TRBV6-6 with TRBJ2-2, with no clear D. The CDR3 protein is CASSYQTPNTGELFF. The DNA of the CDR3 is TGTGCCAGCAGTTATCAGACACCTAACACCGGGGAGCTGTTTTTT.